Below, 20 T cell receptor beta chains from the same sample are listed, as sequenced in a study of shared clonotypes between healthy human individuals (dated by TCRdb to about 2020). Library creation used the immunoSEQ multiplex PCR assay. TCRdb provides this immuneACCESS table in a form limited to in-frame rearrangements. Some clones are lacking; in checked studies, under half of them reflect an unresolved V gene, and why the rest are absent is not known. For this sample the table gives about 960,000 clones, of which 76% were detected only once. The top ten hold 1.5% of the sample. The specimen was memory CD4+ T cells sorted from blood. Read against the paper, the sample's cell subset or site label means: CD45RA-negative fraction. These receptor sequences come from a young man in good health.

This chain links TRBV14 with TRBJ1-5; a weak D match, TRBD1 (5 bases). Trimming pared 0 bases from V and 3 bases from J, leaving 24 bases between. Per the germline V gene, CDR1 is SGHDN and CDR2 is FVKESK. The CDR3 runs to 20 residues. This CDR3 reads CASSQEGVRHRLKPNQPQHF. The CDR3 DNA is TGTGCCAGCAGCCAAGAAGGGGTAAGGCACAGATTAAAACCCAATCAGCCCCAGCATTTT.

V gene TRBV30 combines with J gene TRBJ1-3; the D gene is possibly TRBD1 (6 bases). The germline V gene has CDR1 GTSNPN and CDR2 SVGIG (reference sequence). This CDR3 is built from 14 residues. The V end lost 0 bases, the J end lost 4 bases, and 10 bases lay between the germline ends. The CDR3 protein is CAWSVTGLGNTIYF. Written as DNA, the CDR3 is TGTGCCTGGAGTGTAACAGGGCTCGGAAACACCATATATTTT.

For this clone: Compared with germline, one end of the junction differs, possibly owing to a read error. The CDR3 DNA reads as TGTGCTAGCAGCTTAGGCGGGAGTACCACCGGGGAGCTGTTTTTT. As protein: CASSLGGSTTGELFF. V is TRBV7-7 and J is TRBJ2-2, with TRBD2 matching over 7 bases. The germline gives CDR1 SSHAT, CDR2 FNYEAQ (reference sequence). There are 15 residues in the CDR3.

Regarding this clone: The same CDR3 can be traced to other DNA sequences in this sample. The chain joins TRBV28 to TRBJ1-2; no reliable D call. The length of the CDR3 is 13 residues. V lost 2 bases and J 2 bases, leaving 6 bases between the germline ends. Germline CDR1 reads MDHEN; CDR2 reads SYDVKM. The DNA of the CDR3 is TGTGCCAGCAGTTTAGCAGTAAACTATGGCTACACCTTC. This sequence encodes CASSLAVNYGYTF.

Remarks on this clone: A clone one base away is much larger, so this may be a read error. This chain uses TRBV14 with TRBJ2-2, with D maybe TRBD1 (5 bases). V shed 4 bases and J shed 1 base, with 7 bases lying between them. Germline CDR1 is SGHDN and CDR2 is FVKESK. The CDR3 length is 14 residues. CDR3 region: CASSLGQNTGELFF. Written as DNA, the CDR3 is TGTGCCAGCAGCCTCGGACAGAACACCGGGGAGCTGTTTTTT.

This sequence joins TRBV6-1 and TRBJ1-1; 8 nucleotides agree with TRBD1. J lost 1 base, V lost 10 bases, and 5 bases had no gene match. CDR1 MNHNS and CDR2 SASEGT come from the germline V gene. This CDR3 has 13 residues. The CDR3 DNA reads as TGTGCCACCTGGGACAGGCGGAACACTGAAGCTTTCTTT. It encodes CATWDRRNTEAFF.

V usage is TRBV7-6 and J usage is TRBJ2-3; D ambiguous. The V gene's germline CDR1 is SGHVS and CDR2 FNYEAQ. CDR3 length equals 12 residues. Trimming stripped 4 bases from V and 4 bases from J, with 6 bases between. This chain's CDR3 is CASSSVADTQYF. DNA of the CDR3: TGTGCCAGCAGCTCCGTCGCAGATACGCAGTATTTT.

The rearrangement joins TRBV7-2 to TRBJ2-3, with 15 bases fitting TRBD2. The CDR3 contains 16 residues. The V gene end was trimmed by 4 bases and the J gene end by 6 bases; junction bases not matched to a gene: 5. The germline CDR1 and CDR2 sequences are SGHTA and FQGNSA. CDR3 sequence reads: CASSWTSGGGGDTQYF. The CDR3 DNA sequence: TGTGCCAGCAGCTGGACTAGCGGGGGGGGCGGCGATACGCAGTATTTT.

The V call is TRBV7-9, the J call TRBJ2-5; D might be TRBD1 or TRBD2, each matching 5 bases. The CDR3 extends over 14 amino acids. Germline CDR1 is SEHNR and CDR2 is FQNEAQ (reference sequence). V was trimmed by 3 bases and J by 5 bases, leaving 13 bases between them. The chain's CDR3 is CASSFSGTGETQYF. In DNA form, the CDR3 reads TGTGCCAGCAGCTTCTCGGGGACGGGGGAGACCCAGTACTTC.

V is TRBV7-9 and J is TRBJ2-1; perhaps TRBD2 as D (6 bases). This CDR3 is 19 amino acids long. With 1 base removed from V and 5 bases from J, the gap between germline ends came to 24 bases. Germline values: CDR1 SEHNR, CDR2 FQNEAQ (reference sequence). CDR3 sequence reads: CASSLGPPGSGTRHNEQFF. DNA for the CDR3: TGTGCCAGCAGCTTAGGCCCGCCCGGGTCCGGGACTCGGCACAATGAGCAGTTCTTC.

This clone showed up just once. The J gene is TRBJ2-7, the V gene TRBV5-4; D gene unclear. The CDR3 spans 15 residues. The germline V gene has CDR1 SGHNT and CDR2 YYREEE (reference sequence). Trimming removed 4 bases at V and 2 bases at J, with 16 bases between. This CDR3 is CASSRDVGSTYEQYF. The CDR3 coding sequence is TGTGCCAGCAGCCGCGACGTAGGGTCCACCTACGAGCAGTACTTC. Looking up the rest from reference TRBV5-4 and TRBJ2-7 gives the full variable domain: ETGVTQSPTHLIKTRGQQVTLRCSSQSGHNTVSWYQQALGQGPQFIFQYYREEENGRGNFPPRFSGLQFPNYSSELNVNALELDDSALYLCASSRDVGSTYEQYFGPGTRLTVT.

This clone was observed a handful of times. This sequence joins TRBV6-6 and TRBJ2-5, with D perhaps matching TRBD1 (6 bases). CDR1 and CDR2 from the germline V gene are MNHNY and SVGAGI (reference sequence). V dropped 6 bases and J dropped 1 base, with 18 bases sitting between them. The CDR3 has 16 residues. The DNA for the CDR3 is TGTGCCAGCAGGCTAAACAGGGTAACCCTCCAAGAGACCCAGTACTTC. Translated, it gives CASRLNRVTLQETQYF.

The chain has TRBV5-6 and TRBJ1-6; 8 bases are shared with TRBD1. There are 16 residues in the CDR3. Germline V CDR1 and CDR2: SGHDT, YYEEEE. J lost 7 bases, V lost 3 bases, and 9 bases had no gene match. CDR3 residues: CASSSTDRGRNSPLHF. CDR3 in DNA: TGTGCCAGCAGCTCGACAGACAGGGGAAGAAATTCACCCCTCCACTTT.

The CDR3 here is CAISPADGAEAFF. For the CDR3, the DNA is TGTGCCATCAGCCCGGCGGACGGCGCTGAAGCTTTCTTT. The chain joins TRBV10-3 to TRBJ1-1; D is ambiguous. Germline CDR1 reads ENHRY; CDR2 reads SYGVKD. This CDR3 has 13 amino acids. The V end lost 6 bases, the J end lost 6 bases, and 14 bases lay between the germline ends.

There are a few counts of this clone. CDR3 sequence reads: CASSSRQGGTNEKLFF. The CDR3 region has the DNA TGTGCCAGCTCATCAAGACAGGGTGGGACTAATGAAAAACTGTTTTTT. This sequence joins TRBV18 and TRBJ1-4; TRBD1 matches 7 bases. Germline V gives CDR1 KGHSH, CDR2 LQKENI. The J segment lost 2 bases and the V segment lost 5 bases, leaving 8 bases of the junction unmatched. CDR3 length equals 16 residues.

The chain employs TRBV6-1 and TRBJ2-6, with D possibly being TRBD2 (5 bases). CDR1 MNHNS and CDR2 SASEGT come from the germline V gene. CDR3 length equals 15 residues. Trimming took 1 base from V and 1 from J, leaving 5 bases between them. The CDR3 DNA follows: TGTGCCAGCAGTGAAGGGACTTCTGGGGCCAACGTCCTGACTTTC. Amino acids: CASSEGTSGANVLTF.

This clone was seen at least ten times. The chain couples TRBV4-2 to TRBJ1-2, with TRBD1 matching over 7 bases. The CDR3 has 16 residues. V was clipped by 1 base and J by 2 bases; unmatched bases: 7. Germline CDR1 LGHNA, CDR2 YNFKEQ. The CDR3 here is CASSQGGLTGNYGYTF. The CDR3 DNA follows: TGTGCCAGCAGCCAAGGGGGGTTGACAGGGAACTATGGCTACACCTTC.

The rearrangement uses TRBV10-2 and TRBJ2-7; 9 bases fit TRBD2. This CDR3 spans 17 amino acids. CDR1 WSHSY and CDR2 SAAADI come from the germline V gene. Trimming at V came to 2 bases and at J to 3 bases, leaving 11 bases not matched to a gene. CDR3 nucleotides: TGCGCCAGCAGTGAGCCGCCTTCTCCTAGCGGGATCTACGAGCAGTACTTC. Its translation is CASSEPPSPSGIYEQYF.

This clone was found once. The rearrangement joins TRBV30 to TRBJ2-5; D might be TRBD2 (6 bases). CDR3 length: 14 residues. The V gene's germline CDR1 is GTSNPN and CDR2 SVGIG (reference sequence). Between the trimmed V and J ends, which lost 2 bases and 7 bases, there was a span of 17 bases. CDR3 nucleotides: TGTGCCTGGAGTTTCGCGGGATCTCGGGGGACCCAGTACTTC. This translates into CAWSFAGSRGTQYF.

V usage is TRBV7-2 and J usage is TRBJ1-6, with 8 bases aligning to TRBD1. The length of the CDR3 is 15 residues. V dropped 5 bases and J dropped 5; count of bases not matched to a gene: 5. Germline CDR1 reads SGHTA; CDR2 reads FQGNSA. For the CDR3, the DNA is TGTGCCAGCAGCCAGCAGACAGGGGATAATTCACCCCTCCACTTT. Amino acid sequence: CASSQQTGDNSPLHF.